This T cell receptor beta chain was sequenced for a study of response to subunit inactivated influenza vaccine. This clonotype has only a few counts. As yet, its antigen is unknown. MiXCR was run by TCRdb on the RT-PCR reads, yielding one entry per CDR3 protein. The table records 860,000 or so distinct CDR3 sequences, 20% to 25% of them present only once. The CDR3 is 14 amino acids. V was shortened by 6 bases and J by 2 bases, with 13 bases between the two germline ends. Germline V gene data show CDR1 as SQVTM and CDR2 as ANQGSEA. Study-wide points: Only a handful of new T cells, the authors suggested, are recruited with each seasonal influenza vaccination.

The chain uses TRBV29-1 and TRBJ2-2; D remains unclear. This TCR was sampled from a man aged 50 to 59 who received an inactivated influenza vaccine. Sequencing used PBMCs from blood, obtained 5 days after vaccination. The CDR3 nucleotides are TGCAGCGTCACCCTCAGCCTTAACACCGGGGAGCTGTTTTTT. It yields the protein CSVTLSLNTGELFF.